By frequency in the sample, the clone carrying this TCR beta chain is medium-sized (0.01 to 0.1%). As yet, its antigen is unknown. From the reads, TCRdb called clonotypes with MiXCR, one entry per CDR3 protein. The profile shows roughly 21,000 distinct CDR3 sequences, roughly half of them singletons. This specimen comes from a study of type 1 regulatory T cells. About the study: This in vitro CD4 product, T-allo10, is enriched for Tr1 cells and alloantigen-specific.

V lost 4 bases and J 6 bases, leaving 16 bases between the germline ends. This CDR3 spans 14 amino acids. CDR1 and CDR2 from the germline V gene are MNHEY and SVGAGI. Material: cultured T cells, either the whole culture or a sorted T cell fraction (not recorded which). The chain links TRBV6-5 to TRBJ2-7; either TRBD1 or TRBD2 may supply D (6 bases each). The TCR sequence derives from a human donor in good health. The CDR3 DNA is TGTGCCAGCAGTTCGACAGGTGGAGGGCCCGAGCAGTACTTC. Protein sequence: CASSSTGGGPEQYF.